The entry below gives a single T cell receptor beta chain sequence along with its context. Under the authors' procedure: Estimation of nucleated cell counts was performed using reference gene primer amplification. The protocol was immunoSEQ multiplex PCR, while the TCRdb copy is restricted to in-frame clones and leaves out a portion. V and J calls and clone size are as listed in that table; D and trimming were resolved from the DNA. The table lists around 33,000 clones, 90% of them singletons. CDR1 and CDR2 (germline): LNHDA, SQIVND (reference sequence). V shed 9 bases, J shed 2 bases, and the junction held 13 bases outside the gene matches. The CDR3 has 16 residues. This sample was taken from a study of blood T cell repertoires in COVID-19. Study-wide background: COVID-19 samples, acute and convalescent, were from the United States, Italy and Spain. Sources were T cells, B-cell-depleted T cells, or PBMCs; the material itself was cDNA or gDNA.

The gene calls are TRBV19 and TRBJ1-5; 7 nucleotides align to TRBD1. Sequencing was carried out using peripheral blood. The clonotype was recovered from an elderly man with acute or convalescent COVID-19. The CDR3 here is CARDPNQGGGNQPQHF. Here the CDR3 DNA reads TGTGCCAGGGATCCAAATCAGGGGGGCGGCAATCAGCCCCAGCATTTT.